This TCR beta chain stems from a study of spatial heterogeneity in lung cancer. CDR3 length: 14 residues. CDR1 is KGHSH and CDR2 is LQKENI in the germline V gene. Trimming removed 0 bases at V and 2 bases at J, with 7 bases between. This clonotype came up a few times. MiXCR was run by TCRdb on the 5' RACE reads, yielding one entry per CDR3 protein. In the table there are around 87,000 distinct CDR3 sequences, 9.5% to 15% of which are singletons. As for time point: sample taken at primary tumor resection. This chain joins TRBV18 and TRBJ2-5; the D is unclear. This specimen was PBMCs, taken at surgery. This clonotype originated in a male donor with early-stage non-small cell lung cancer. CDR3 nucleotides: TGTGCCAGCTCACCACCAGTGGTTCAAGAGACCCAGTACTTC. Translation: CASSPPVVQETQYF.